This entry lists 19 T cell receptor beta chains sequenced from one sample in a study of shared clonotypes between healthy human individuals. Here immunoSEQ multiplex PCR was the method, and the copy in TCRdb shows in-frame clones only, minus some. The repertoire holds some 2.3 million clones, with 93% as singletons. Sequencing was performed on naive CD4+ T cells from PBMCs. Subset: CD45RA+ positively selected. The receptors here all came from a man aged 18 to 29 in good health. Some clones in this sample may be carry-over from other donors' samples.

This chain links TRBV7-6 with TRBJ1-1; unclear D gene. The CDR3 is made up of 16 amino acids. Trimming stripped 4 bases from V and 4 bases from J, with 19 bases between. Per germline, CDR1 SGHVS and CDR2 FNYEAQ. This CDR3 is CASSSLAGRQSTEAFF. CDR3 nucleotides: TGTGCCAGCAGCTCGTTAGCCGGACGGCAGTCCACTGAAGCTTTCTTT.

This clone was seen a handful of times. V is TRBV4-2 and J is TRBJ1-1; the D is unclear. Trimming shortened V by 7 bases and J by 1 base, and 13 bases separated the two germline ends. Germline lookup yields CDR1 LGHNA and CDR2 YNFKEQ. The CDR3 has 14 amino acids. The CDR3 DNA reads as TGTGCCAGCACCCCTCGAGGAAGGAACACTGAAGCTTTCTTT. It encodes CASTPRGRNTEAFF.

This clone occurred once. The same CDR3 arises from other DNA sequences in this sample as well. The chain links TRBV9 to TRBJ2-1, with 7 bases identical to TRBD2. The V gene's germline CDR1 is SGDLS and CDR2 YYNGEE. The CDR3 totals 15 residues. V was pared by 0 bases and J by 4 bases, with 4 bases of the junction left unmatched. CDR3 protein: CASSVVGGGYNEQFF. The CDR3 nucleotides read TGTGCCAGCAGCGTAGTGGGGGGAGGGTACAATGAGCAGTTCTTC.

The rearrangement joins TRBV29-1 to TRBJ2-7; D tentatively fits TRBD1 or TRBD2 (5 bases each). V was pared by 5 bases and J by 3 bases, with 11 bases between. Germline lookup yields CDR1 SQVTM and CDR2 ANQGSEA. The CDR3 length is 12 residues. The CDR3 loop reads CSVTGTDYEQYF. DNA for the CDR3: TGCAGCGTTACCGGGACGGACTACGAGCAGTACTTC.

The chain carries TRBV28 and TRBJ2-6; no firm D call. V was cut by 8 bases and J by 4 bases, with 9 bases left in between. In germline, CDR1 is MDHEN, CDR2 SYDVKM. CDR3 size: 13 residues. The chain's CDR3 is CASCLTGANVLTF. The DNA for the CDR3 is TGTGCCAGCTGCCTAACCGGGGCCAACGTCCTGACTTTC. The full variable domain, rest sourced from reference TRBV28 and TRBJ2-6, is DVKVTQSSRYLVKRTGEKVFLECVQDMDHENMFWYRQDPGLGLRLIYFSYDVKMKEKGDIPEGYSVSREKKERFSLILESASTNQTSMYLCASCLTGANVLTFGAGSRLTVL.

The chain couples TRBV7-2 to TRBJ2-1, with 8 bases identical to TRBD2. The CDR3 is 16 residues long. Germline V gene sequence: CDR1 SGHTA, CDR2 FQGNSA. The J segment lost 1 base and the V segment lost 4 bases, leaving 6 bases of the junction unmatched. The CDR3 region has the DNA TGTGCCAGCAGCTCCAGGACTAGCAAGTCCTACAATGAGCAGTTCTTC. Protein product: CASSSRTSKSYNEQFF.

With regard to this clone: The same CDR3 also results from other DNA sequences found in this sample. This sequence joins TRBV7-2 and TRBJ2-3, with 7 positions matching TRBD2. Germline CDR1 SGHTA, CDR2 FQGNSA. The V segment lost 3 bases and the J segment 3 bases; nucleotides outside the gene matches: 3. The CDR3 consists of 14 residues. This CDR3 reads CASSFGGLTDTQYF. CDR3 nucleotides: TGTGCCAGCAGCTTCGGGGGACTAACAGATACGCAGTATTTT. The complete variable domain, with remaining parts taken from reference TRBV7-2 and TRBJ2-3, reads GAGVSQSPSNKVTEKGKDVELRCDPISGHTALYWYRQSLGQGLEFLIYFQGNSAPDKSGLPSDRFSAERTGGSVSTLTIQRTQQEDSAVYLCASSFGGLTDTQYFGPGTRLTVL.

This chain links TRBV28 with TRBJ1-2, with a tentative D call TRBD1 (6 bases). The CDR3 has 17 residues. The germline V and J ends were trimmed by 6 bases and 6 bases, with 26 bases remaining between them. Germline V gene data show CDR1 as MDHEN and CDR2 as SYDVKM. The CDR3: CASRQQGFGGGENGYTF. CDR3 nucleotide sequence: TGTGCCAGCAGGCAACAGGGTTTTGGAGGGGGGGAGAATGGCTACACCTTC.

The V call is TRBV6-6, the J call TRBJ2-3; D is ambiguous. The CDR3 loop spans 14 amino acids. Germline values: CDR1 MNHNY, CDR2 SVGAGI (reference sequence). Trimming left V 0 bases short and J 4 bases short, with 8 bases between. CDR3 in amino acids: CASSYSALSDTQYF. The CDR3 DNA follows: TGTGCCAGCAGTTACTCGGCGCTGTCAGATACGCAGTATTTT.

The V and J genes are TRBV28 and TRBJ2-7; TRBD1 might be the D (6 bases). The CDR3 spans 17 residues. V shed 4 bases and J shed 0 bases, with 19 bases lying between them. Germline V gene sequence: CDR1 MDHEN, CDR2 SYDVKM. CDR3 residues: CASSSPHRDTYSYEQYF. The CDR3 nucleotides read TGTGCCAGCAGTTCCCCGCACCGGGACACTTACTCCTACGAGCAGTACTTC. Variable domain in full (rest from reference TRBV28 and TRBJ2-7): DVKVTQSSRYLVKRTGEKVFLECVQDMDHENMFWYRQDPGLGLRLIYFSYDVKMKEKGDIPEGYSVSREKKERFSLILESASTNQTSMYLCASSSPHRDTYSYEQYFGPGTRLTVT.

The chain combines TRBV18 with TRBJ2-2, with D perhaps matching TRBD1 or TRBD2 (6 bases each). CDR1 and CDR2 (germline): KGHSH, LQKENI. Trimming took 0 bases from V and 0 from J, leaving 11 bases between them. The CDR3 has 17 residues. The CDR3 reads CASSPPGRGANTGELFF. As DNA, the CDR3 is TGTGCCAGCTCACCACCGGGAAGGGGGGCGAACACCGGGGAGCTGTTTTTT. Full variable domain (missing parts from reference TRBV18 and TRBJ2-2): NAGVMQNPRHLVRRRGQEARLRCSPMKGHSHVYWYRQLPEEGLKFMVYLQKENIIDESGMPKERFSAEFPKEGPSILRIQQVVRGDSAAYFCASSPPGRGANTGELFFGEGSRLTVL.

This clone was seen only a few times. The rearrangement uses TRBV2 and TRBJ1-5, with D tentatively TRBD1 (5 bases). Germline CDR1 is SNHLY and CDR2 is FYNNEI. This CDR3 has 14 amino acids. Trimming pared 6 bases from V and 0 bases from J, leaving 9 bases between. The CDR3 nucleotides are TGTGCCAGCAGCGGGGCAGATAGCAATCAGCCCCAGCATTTT. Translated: CASSGADSNQPQHF.

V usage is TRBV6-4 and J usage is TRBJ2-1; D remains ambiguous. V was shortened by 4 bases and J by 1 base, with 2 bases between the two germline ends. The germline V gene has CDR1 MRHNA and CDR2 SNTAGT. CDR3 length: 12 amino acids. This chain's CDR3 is CASSGSYNEQFF. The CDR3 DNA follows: TGTGCCAGCAGTGGTTCCTACAATGAGCAGTTCTTC.

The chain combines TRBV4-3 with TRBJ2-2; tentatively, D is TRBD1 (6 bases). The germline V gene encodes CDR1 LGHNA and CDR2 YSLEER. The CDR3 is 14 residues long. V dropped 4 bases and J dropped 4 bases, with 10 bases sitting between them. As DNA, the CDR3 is TGCGCCAGCAGCCTTAGGGGGTCCACCGGGGAGCTGTTTTTT. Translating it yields CASSLRGSTGELFF.

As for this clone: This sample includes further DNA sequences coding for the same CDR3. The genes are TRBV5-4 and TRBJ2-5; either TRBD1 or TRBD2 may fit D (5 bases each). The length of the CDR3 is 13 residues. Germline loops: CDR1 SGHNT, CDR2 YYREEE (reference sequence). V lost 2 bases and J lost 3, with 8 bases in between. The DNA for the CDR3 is TGTGCCAGCAGCTTACGAGGGGAAGAGACCCAGTACTTC. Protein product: CASSLRGEETQYF.

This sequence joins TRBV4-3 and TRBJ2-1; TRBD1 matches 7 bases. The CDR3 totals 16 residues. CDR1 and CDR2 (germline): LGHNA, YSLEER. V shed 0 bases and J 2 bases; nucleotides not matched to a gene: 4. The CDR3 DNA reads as TGCGCCAGCAGCCAAGAAAGACAGGGCACCTACAATGAGCAGTTCTTC. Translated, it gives CASSQERQGTYNEQFF.

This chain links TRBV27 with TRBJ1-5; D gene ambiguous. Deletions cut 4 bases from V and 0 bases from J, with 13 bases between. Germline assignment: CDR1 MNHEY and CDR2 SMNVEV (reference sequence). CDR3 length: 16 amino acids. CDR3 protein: CASSSRIPDSNQPQHF. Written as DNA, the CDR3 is TGTGCCAGCAGTTCCCGAATTCCTGATAGCAATCAGCCCCAGCATTTT.

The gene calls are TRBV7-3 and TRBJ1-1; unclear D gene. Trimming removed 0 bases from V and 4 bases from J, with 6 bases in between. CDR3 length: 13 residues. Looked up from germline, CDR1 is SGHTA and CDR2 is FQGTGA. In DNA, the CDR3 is TGTGCCAGCAGCTTAACGACGGGCACTGAAGCTTTCTTT. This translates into CASSLTTGTEAFF.

The CDR3 is CASSFSQGGDGYTF. The CDR3 coding sequence is TGTGCCAGCAGCTTCAGTCAGGGAGGGGATGGCTACACCTTC. The chain recombines TRBV7-8 with TRBJ1-2; possibly TRBD1 for D (5 bases). CDR1 is SGHVS and CDR2 is FQNEAQ in the germline V gene. The ends were cut back, 3 bases at V and 6 bases at J, with 14 bases in the middle. The CDR3 extends over 14 amino acids.